The 26 T cell receptor beta chains reported below all come from one sample, sequenced in a study of molecular identifiers for immune sequencing clone quantification. TCRdb reprocessed the PCR reads with MiXCR, giving one entry per CDR3 protein. The sample yields 45,000 to 55,000 distinct CDR3 sequences, just over 35% seen once. Sequencing used naive CD8+ T cells from blood, with Jurkat cell RNA spiked in. Subset denoted: FACS-sorted CD8+CD4-CCR7+CD45RA+ naive T cells. The source is a human donor in good health. Some libraries in this study had Jurkat cell RNA spiked in.

This clonotype was seen once. The chain links TRBV4-1 to TRBJ2-7, with D possibly matching TRBD1 (5 bases). Germline loops: CDR1 MGHRA, CDR2 YSYEKL. The length of the CDR3 is 13 residues. The V end lost 8 bases, the J end lost 2 bases, and 13 bases lay between the germline ends. The CDR3 protein is CASSLGAPYEQYF. CDR3 in DNA: TGCGCCAGCTCCCTTGGGGCACCCTACGAGCAGTACTTC.

This clonotype was seen only once. It may be a read error: a sequence one base away is much more abundant. This chain connects TRBV28 to TRBJ2-7, with 10 bases aligning to TRBD1. This CDR3 has 17 amino acids. From germline, CDR1 is MDHEN and CDR2 SYDVKM. Germline trimming cut 5 bases from V and 7 bases from J; bases unmatched to any gene: 17. CDR3 DNA: TGTGCCAGCAGTATTGACAGGGGGCGTCCGTCCCGGGGGGAGCAGTACTTC. Translation gives CASSIDRGRPSRGEQYF.

The chain combines TRBV28 with TRBJ2-5; a weak D match, TRBD1 (5 bases). The CDR3 has 16 amino acids. Germline CDR1 reads MDHEN; CDR2 reads SYDVKM. V lost 3 bases and J 5 bases, leaving 19 bases between the germline ends. The CDR3 reads CASSFPLTRGAETQYF. The CDR3 DNA reads TGTGCCAGCAGTTTCCCCCTAACAAGGGGCGCGGAGACCCAGTACTTC. Based on the CDR3 plus reference TRBV28 and TRBJ2-5, the full variable domain is DVKVTQSSRYLVKRTGEKVFLECVQDMDHENMFWYRQDPGLGLRLIYFSYDVKMKEKGDIPEGYSVSREKKERFSLILESASTNQTSMYLCASSFPLTRGAETQYFGPGTRLLVL.

This sequence joins TRBV12-3 or TRBV12-4 and TRBJ2-7; no reliable D call. The V and J ends lost 8 bases and 2 bases respectively, with 13 bases between them. The CDR3 has 13 residues. CDR3 DNA: TGTGCCAGCTTTGACTCAAATGCCTACGAGCAGTACTTC. Translating it yields CASFDSNAYEQYF.

The chain recombines TRBV5-1 with TRBJ2-1; maybe TRBD2 (5 bases). This CDR3 is 14 amino acids long. Trimming took 0 bases from V and 7 from J, leaving 11 bases between them. From germline, CDR1 is SGHRS and CDR2 YFSETQ. CDR3 DNA sequence: TGCGCCAGCAGCTTGGCAACGGGAATGAATGAGCAGTTCTTC. It is translated as CASSLATGMNEQFF.

The J gene is TRBJ2-2, the V gene TRBV12-3 or TRBV12-4, with unresolved D. The CDR3 contains 14 residues. Trimming removed 3 bases from V and 4 bases from J, with 9 bases in between. Here the CDR3 reads CASSFGGVTGELFF. The CDR3 DNA reads as TGTGCCAGCAGTTTTGGCGGAGTCACCGGGGAGCTGTTTTTT.

Note on this clonotype: A single base separates this from a much larger clone, so it may be a read error. CDR3 amino acids: CSATSGTSTTGELFF. CDR3 nucleotides: TGCAGCGCCACCTCAGGGACATCGACCACCGGGGAGCTGTTTTTT. This sequence joins TRBV29-1 and TRBJ2-2, with D possibly matching TRBD1 (6 bases). Germline V gene sequence: CDR1 SQVTM, CDR2 ANQGSEA. V was cut by 7 bases and J by 4 bases, with 19 bases left in between. The length of the CDR3 is 15 residues.

This clonotype has ten or more counts. This chain connects TRBV12-3 or TRBV12-4 to TRBJ2-3, with TRBD1 identical over 7 bases. V shed 5 bases and J 3 bases; nucleotides not matched to a gene: 8. The CDR3 length is 15 residues. The CDR3 is CASSKGQWGTDTQYF. The CDR3, as DNA: TGTGCCAGCAGTAAGGGACAGTGGGGAACAGATACGCAGTATTTT.

CDR3 amino acids: CSAGGTNPNTEAFF. The CDR3 DNA reads TGCAGTGCTGGCGGCACTAACCCAAACACTGAAGCTTTCTTT. The V call is TRBV20-1, the J call TRBJ1-1; no reliable D call. The V gene lost 5 bases and the J gene lost 2 bases, with 15 bases spanning the gap. The CDR3 spans 14 residues. From germline, CDR1 is DFQATT and CDR2 SNEGSKA (reference sequence).

This CDR3 reads CASSPPLIDTQYF. In DNA form, the CDR3 reads TGTGCCAGCAGCCCCCCATTGATAGATACGCAGTATTTT. This chain links TRBV9 with TRBJ2-3; D call uncertain. Trimming removed 4 bases from V and 5 bases from J, with 11 bases in between. The CDR3 spans 13 residues. The germline V gene encodes CDR1 SGDLS and CDR2 YYNGEE.

V gene TRBV9 combines with J gene TRBJ2-7; 9 bases are shared with TRBD1. The length of the CDR3 is 14 residues. V trimming: 0 bases; J trimming: 3 bases; junction bases outside the gene matches: 1. CDR1 is SGDLS and CDR2 is YYNGEE in the germline V gene. The CDR3 DNA sequence: TGTGCCAGCAGCGTAGGGACAGGGGACTACGAGCAGTACTTC. Its translation: CASSVGTGDYEQYF.

There are a few counts of this clonotype. This chain uses TRBV19 with TRBJ2-7; 9 nucleotides agree with TRBD1. CDR1 is LNHDA and CDR2 is SQIVND in the germline V gene (reference sequence). CDR3 length: 14 amino acids. Trimming cost V 5 bases and J 4 bases; bases outside gene matches: 6. DNA of the CDR3: TGTGCCAGTAGTGTATCGGGACAGGGTTACGAGCAGTACTTC. It is translated as CASSVSGQGYEQYF.

This clonotype was picked up many times. This chain connects TRBV7-9 to TRBJ2-5; D gene uncertain. The V gene's germline CDR1 is SEHNR and CDR2 FQNEAQ (reference sequence). V was trimmed by 5 bases and J by 5 bases, leaving 18 bases between them. The CDR3 loop spans 15 amino acids. The CDR3 sequence: CASSETIGNFETQYF. DNA for the CDR3: TGTGCCAGCAGCGAGACCATTGGGAACTTCGAGACCCAGTACTTC.

A word on this clonotype: Just one base apart from a much larger clone, this may be a read error. V gene TRBV5-4 combines with J gene TRBJ1-2; perhaps TRBD1 as D (5 bases). There are 13 residues in the CDR3. Germline-derived CDR1 and CDR2 are SGHNT and YYREEE (reference sequence). The CDR3 region has the DNA TGTGCCAGCAATGACAGAGCTAACTATGGCTGCACCTTC. Translating it yields CASNDRANYGCTF.

Ten or more counts support this clonotype. The V gene is TRBV4-3, the J gene TRBJ2-7, with 11 nucleotides matching TRBD2. V was pared by 1 base and J by 4 bases, with 3 bases of the junction left unmatched. This CDR3 spans 15 amino acids. Germline V gene data show CDR1 as LGHNA and CDR2 as YSLEER. This CDR3 reads CASSQVRLAGYEQYF. DNA for the CDR3: TGCGCCAGCAGCCAAGTGCGACTAGCGGGATACGAGCAGTACTTC.

The chain uses TRBV13 and TRBJ2-7; a possible D gene is TRBD2 (6 bases). This CDR3 contains 16 residues. The ends were cut back, 3 bases at V and 7 bases at J, with 22 bases in the middle. The germline V gene has CDR1 PRHDT and CDR2 FYEKMQ (reference sequence). The CDR3 is CASSFLYGLEGREQYF. The CDR3 bases are TGTGCCAGCAGCTTCCTCTACGGGCTGGAGGGGAGGGAGCAGTACTTC.

This clonotype appeared a few times. In DNA, the CDR3 is TGTGCCAGCAGTGAGAGGGACTTCAACATGAACACTGAAGCTTTCTTT. Its translation is CASSERDFNMNTEAFF. This sequence joins TRBV25-1 and TRBJ1-1; maybe TRBD1 (5 bases). The CDR3 contains 16 residues. Trimming removed 3 bases at V and 0 bases at J, with 14 bases between. Germline CDR1 MGHDK, CDR2 SYGVNS.

This clonotype was detected ten times or more. This chain joins TRBV7-6 and TRBJ1-2; 8 bases match TRBD1. The J segment lost 8 bases and the V segment lost 4 bases, leaving 18 bases of the junction unmatched. Germline CDR1 and CDR2: SGHVS and FNYEAQ. The CDR3 extends over 17 amino acids. CDR3 DNA: TGTGCCAGCAGCTCCCGAGGGGCAGCAGGGGGCATTTGGGGCTACACCTTC. It specifies CASSSRGAAGGIWGYTF.

The chain combines TRBV7-9 with TRBJ2-7, with 8 nucleotides matching TRBD1. The J call may be faulty, since TRBJ2-1 better matches the DNA end. This CDR3 comprises 14 residues. The V gene's germline CDR1 is SEHNR and CDR2 FQNEAQ (reference sequence). CDR3 region: CASSIVGQGYEQFF. The CDR3 nucleotides are TGTGCCAGCAGCATAGTTGGACAGGGTTACGAGCAGTTCTTC.

This sequence joins TRBV5-3 and TRBJ2-1; 13 positions agree with TRBD2. TRBV5-3 is recorded as an ORF, its role being uncertain. This CDR3 spans 15 amino acids. V gave up 8 bases and J gave up 10 bases; unmatched junction bases: 12. CDR3 DNA: TGTGCCAGCAGACGCACTAGCGGGAGGGCCGGGGAGCAGTTCTTC. It translates to CASRRTSGRAGEQFF.

This clonotype was seen a few times. The J gene is TRBJ2-3, the V gene TRBV6-6; D is perhaps TRBD1 (6 bases). From germline, CDR1 is MNHNY and CDR2 SVGAGI (reference sequence). The CDR3 is made up of 14 amino acids. Trimming removed 4 bases at V and 2 bases at J, with 10 bases between. CDR3 in DNA: TGTGCCAGCAGTTGGGGGCGGGCCACAGATACGCAGTATTTT. As protein: CASSWGRATDTQYF.

This clonotype was seen repeatedly, ten times or more. This chain uses TRBV10-3 with TRBJ2-4, with D maybe TRBD2 (5 bases). From germline, CDR1 is ENHRY and CDR2 SYGVKD. V was cut by 7 bases and J by 9 bases, with 13 bases left in between. This CDR3 contains 12 residues. This CDR3 is CAIKDREFIQYF. As DNA, the CDR3 is TGTGCCATCAAAGATAGGGAGTTCATTCAGTACTTC.

This clonotype is medium-sized within its sample. This rearrangement joins TRBV7-2 to TRBJ1-1; D ambiguous. Germline V gives CDR1 SGHTA, CDR2 FQGNSA. This CDR3 contains 12 residues. V was shortened by 3 bases and J by 4 bases, with 6 bases between the two germline ends. The CDR3 nucleotides read TGTGCCAGCAGCTTTCCTGGCACTGAAGCTTTCTTT. Translating it yields CASSFPGTEAFF. The full variable domain, with the rest looked up from reference TRBV7-2 and TRBJ1-1, is GAGVSQSPSNKVTEKGKDVELRCDPISGHTALYWYRQSLGQGLEFLIYFQGNSAPDKSGLPSDRFSAERTGGSVSTLTIQRTQQEDSAVYLCASSFPGTEAFFGQGTRLTVV.

This clonotype was observed a handful of times. CDR3 nucleotide sequence: TGCAGTGCTAGAGACGGCGAGGAGCAAAAACTGTTTTTT. Translated: CSARDGEEQKLFF. V gene TRBV20-1 combines with J gene TRBJ1-4; D not certain. There are 13 residues in the CDR3. V was pared by 0 bases and J by 9 bases, with 11 bases between. The V gene's germline CDR1 is DFQATT and CDR2 SNEGSKA (reference sequence).

A single count supports this clonotype. The V gene is TRBV11-3, the J gene TRBJ1-5, with 7 bases lining up with TRBD1. J gave up 0 bases and V 11 bases, and 16 bases lay outside the gene matches. This CDR3 is built from 17 residues. Germline V CDR1 and CDR2: SGHNT, YENEEA. The CDR3 DNA reads TGTGCCCGTGGGGACAGCGCCGGGCCAAATAGCAATCAGCCCCAGCATTTT. As protein: CARGDSAGPNSNQPQHF.

This clonotype was seen at least ten times. The V call is TRBV19, the J call TRBJ2-5; TRBD2 is a possible D gene (6 bases). In germline, CDR1 is LNHDA, CDR2 SQIVND (reference sequence). V was clipped by 5 bases and J by 2 bases, with 15 bases between them. This CDR3 spans 15 amino acids. The CDR3 region has the DNA TGTGCCAGTAGTTCTCCGAGGGACTTTCAAGAGACCCAGTACTTC. Protein product: CASSSPRDFQETQYF. Supplemented by reference TRBV19 and TRBJ2-5, the full variable domain reads DGGITQSPKYLFRKEGQNVTLSCEQNLNHDAMYWYRQDPGQGLRLIYYSQIVNDFQKGDIAEGYSVSREKKESFPLTVTSAQKNPTAFYLCASSSPRDFQETQYFGPGTRLLVL.